The 30 T cell receptor beta chains reported below all come from one sample, sequenced in a study of a mutant IDH1 vaccine in newly diagnosed glioma (dated by TCRdb to about 2021). Antigens for these TCRs are unknown. Sample time point, as interpreted from the label and publication: week 5, during vaccination. A 20-mer mutant IDH1 peptide at 300 micrograms in Montanide made up each vaccine dose, which was injected subcutaneously together with topical imiquimod. Library preparation was by the immunoSEQ multiplex PCR assay. TCRdb holds this immuneACCESS table with in-frame rearrangements only. Some clones are missing; in checked studies, unresolved V genes explain under half, and the rest has no known cause. The sample records 40,000 or so clones, around 82% of which are singletons. The ten largest clones add up to around 5.5% of the sample. The sequencing used PBMCs, collected from a glioma patient whose treatment included an IDH1 peptide vaccine. These receptors were taken from a man aged 40-49 years with glioma.

The V gene is TRBV2, the J gene TRBJ2-3; 8 bases align to TRBD2. V lost 7 bases, J lost 3 bases, and 6 bases stayed unmatched. The CDR3 covers 14 residues. Germline loops: CDR1 SNHLY, CDR2 FYNNEI. The CDR3 region is CASKQRGRTDTQYF. The CDR3 DNA reads TGTGCCAGCAAGCAGCGGGGGCGAACAGATACGCAGTATTTT.

This chain connects TRBV6-5 to TRBJ2-1; TRBD1 aligns across 7 bases. The V gene end was trimmed by 10 bases and the J gene end by 8 bases; junction bases not matched to a gene: 14. The V gene's germline CDR1 is MNHEY and CDR2 SVGAGI. This CDR3 is 14 amino acids long. The CDR3 loop reads CATRSLTGNDEQFF. The CDR3 region has the DNA TGTGCCACCAGATCCCTGACAGGGAATGATGAGCAGTTCTTC.

The chain uses TRBV2 and TRBJ2-7; possibly TRBD1 for D (6 bases). CDR3 size: 14 residues. The V gene's germline CDR1 is SNHLY and CDR2 FYNNEI. The V gene lost 7 bases and the J gene lost 3 bases, with 16 bases spanning the gap. DNA of the CDR3: TGTGCCAGCATTCCAGGGGCAATTTACTACGAGCAGTACTTC. Translated, it gives CASIPGAIYYEQYF. Supplemented by reference TRBV2 and TRBJ2-7, the full variable domain reads EPEVTQTPSHQVTQMGQEVILRCVPISNHLYFYWYRQILGQKVEFLVSFYNNEISEKSEIFDDQFSVERPDGSNFTLKIRSTKLEDSAMYFCASIPGAIYYEQYFGPGTRLTVT.

This chain connects TRBV6-5 to TRBJ2-5; 9 nucleotides line up with TRBD1. The CDR3 runs 13 residues. V dropped 7 bases and J dropped 4; count of bases not matched to a gene: 4. From germline, CDR1 is MNHEY and CDR2 SVGAGI. CDR3 sequence: CASIPGQGETQYF. DNA of the CDR3: TGTGCCAGCATCCCGGGACAGGGAGAGACCCAGTACTTC.

The genes are TRBV4-1 and TRBJ2-1, with TRBD2 matching over 10 bases. The ends lost 1 base at V and 2 bases at J; junction bases unmatched: 8. CDR3 length: 18 amino acids. Germline-derived CDR1 and CDR2 are MGHRA and YSYEKL. CDR3 coding DNA: TGCGCCAGCAGCCAAGGGGGAGAGCGGGGGGGAGCCTACAATGAGCAGTTCTTC. It yields the protein CASSQGGERGGAYNEQFF.

The V gene is TRBV5-6, the J gene TRBJ2-2, with D perhaps TRBD1 or TRBD2 (5 bases each). Germline CDR1 reads SGHDT; CDR2 reads YYEEEE. The CDR3 contains 13 residues. V lost 0 bases to trimming and J lost 5 bases, with 5 bases between them. CDR3 DNA: TGTGCCAGCAGCTTGGGGGGGACCGGGGAGCTGTTTTTT. Translated, it gives CASSLGGTGELFF.

This chain joins TRBV5-1 and TRBJ2-2; 10 nucleotides align to TRBD2. V lost 2 bases, J lost 7 bases, and 5 bases stayed unmatched. Germline values: CDR1 SGHRS, CDR2 YFSETQ. The CDR3 covers 15 residues. As DNA, the CDR3 is TGCGCCAGCAGCTTACTAGCGGGGTACAGCGGGGAGCTGTTTTTT. Protein product: CASSLLAGYSGELFF.

The sample holds a few counts of this clone. The V call is TRBV20-1, the J call TRBJ1-1; D gene ambiguous. The V end lost 6 bases, the J end lost 5 bases, and 7 bases lay between the germline ends. Germline CDR1 DFQATT, CDR2 SNEGSKA (reference sequence). The CDR3 length is 10 residues. The chain's CDR3 is CSADNTEAFF. CDR3 coding DNA: TGCAGTGCCGATAATACTGAAGCTTTCTTT.

The count of this clone is one. V and J are TRBV4-1 and TRBJ2-1; D possibly matches TRBD1 or TRBD2 (6 bases each). V was pared by 4 bases and J by 4 bases, with 17 bases between. Germline values: CDR1 MGHRA, CDR2 YSYEKL. The CDR3 has 16 residues. CDR3 in amino acids: CASSRQGSREYNEQFF. The CDR3 DNA sequence: TGCGCCAGCAGCCGCCAGGGGTCTCGGGAGTACAATGAGCAGTTCTTC.

This clone is labeled medium-sized. The CDR3 sequence: CASQGNWKGTEAFF. The CDR3 DNA is TGCGCCAGTCAGGGTAACTGGAAGGGAACTGAAGCTTTCTTT. This sequence joins TRBV4-1 and TRBJ1-1; D may be TRBD1 (5 bases). Between the trimmed V and J ends, which lost 9 bases and 5 bases, there was a span of 19 bases. The germline V gene has CDR1 MGHRA and CDR2 YSYEKL. There are 14 residues in the CDR3.

This rearrangement joins TRBV4-2 to TRBJ1-2; D is ambiguous. The CDR3 has 11 amino acids. V lost 6 bases and J lost 0, with 2 bases in between. The germline gives CDR1 LGHNA, CDR2 YNFKEQ. CDR3 sequence (DNA): TGTGCCAGCAGGGCTAACTATGGCTACACCTTC. Its translation: CASRANYGYTF.

In its sample, this clone was seen once. J is TRBJ2-7 and V is TRBV6-5; 7 bases agree with TRBD1. The germline V gene encodes CDR1 MNHEY and CDR2 SVGAGI. The V segment lost 0 bases and the J segment 5 bases; nucleotides outside the gene matches: 10. The CDR3 loop spans 16 amino acids. For the CDR3, the DNA is TGTGCCAGCAGTTACTCGACCGTGGCAGGGGGAAACGAGCAGTACTTC. Its protein is CASSYSTVAGGNEQYF.

The chain carries TRBV18 and TRBJ2-2; D is uncertain. The CDR3 spans 12 residues. CDR1 and CDR2 from the germline V gene are KGHSH and LQKENI. V lost 2 bases and J 9 bases, leaving 7 bases between the germline ends. CDR3 region: CASSPGVRELFF. The DNA of the CDR3 is TGTGCCAGCTCACCAGGCGTCCGGGAGCTGTTTTTT.

This sequence joins TRBV29-1 and TRBJ2-1; D tentatively fits TRBD1 or TRBD2 (7 bases each). The CDR3 runs 15 residues. V dropped 6 bases and J dropped 8 bases, with 23 bases sitting between them. The V gene's germline CDR1 is SQVTM and CDR2 ANQGSEA. The CDR3 protein is CSVGQTSRGVHEQFF. Here the CDR3 DNA reads TGCAGCGTCGGTCAGACTAGCAGGGGGGTCCATGAGCAGTTCTTC.

This chain joins TRBV10-3 and TRBJ1-4; 12 bases match TRBD1. CDR1 is ENHRY and CDR2 is SYGVKD in the germline V gene. The J segment lost 3 bases and the V segment lost 6 bases, leaving 5 bases of the junction unmatched. The CDR3 sequence is 16 residues long. The CDR3 nucleotides are TGTGCCATCAGCTCGGGACAGGGGGCGGCTAATGAAAAACTGTTTTTT. Its protein is CAISSGQGAANEKLFF.

CDR3 amino acids: CASSSRTSGGAETQYF. CDR3 nucleotides: TGTGCCAGCAGCTCCAGGACTAGCGGGGGGGCGGAGACCCAGTACTTC. This chain connects TRBV11-2 to TRBJ2-5; 15 nucleotides line up with TRBD2. The CDR3 sequence is 16 residues long. Trimming at V came to 4 bases and at J to 5 bases, leaving 5 bases not matched to a gene. Germline assignment: CDR1 SGHAT and CDR2 FQNNGV.

This clone has only a few counts. V and J are TRBV4-2 and TRBJ2-1; D is possibly TRBD1 (6 bases). This CDR3 spans 14 amino acids. Germline CDR1 is LGHNA and CDR2 is YNFKEQ. Trimming removed 4 bases at V and 6 bases at J, with 13 bases between. CDR3 protein: CASSRIPDSNEQFF. The CDR3 bases are TGTGCCAGCAGCCGAATCCCGGACAGCAATGAGCAGTTCTTC.

This clone was recorded only once. V usage is TRBV4-2 and J usage is TRBJ1-4, with D possibly matching TRBD1 (5 bases). V was cut by 2 bases and J by 13 bases, with 11 bases left in between. Germline V CDR1 and CDR2: LGHNA, YNFKEQ. The CDR3 length is 12 residues. The CDR3 DNA follows: TGTGCCAGCAGCCAACGGGACGGCGTACTGTTTTTT. Protein sequence: CASSQRDGVLFF.

The chain has TRBV6-4 and TRBJ2-7, with 9 bases lining up with TRBD1. CDR3 length equals 15 residues. CDR1 is MRHNA and CDR2 is SNTAGT in the germline V gene. V lost 7 bases, J lost 2 bases, and 9 bases stayed unmatched. The CDR3 DNA reads TGTGCCAGCACCGACCTGGGACAGGGTCCCTACGAGCAGTACTTC. As protein: CASTDLGQGPYEQYF.

The gene calls are TRBV5-1 and TRBJ1-4; tentatively, D is TRBD1 (6 bases). The V and J ends lost 4 bases and 4 bases respectively, with 11 bases between them. The CDR3 has 14 amino acids. Germline V gene lookup returns CDR1 SGHRS and CDR2 YFSETQ. In DNA form, the CDR3 reads TGCGCCAGCAGCCTCAGGGGACGTAATGAAAAACTGTTTTTT. Encoded protein: CASSLRGRNEKLFF.

The V gene is TRBV2, the J gene TRBJ2-1; D gene ambiguous. The length of the CDR3 is 15 residues. Trimming stripped 4 bases from V and 4 bases from J, with 14 bases between. Per germline, CDR1 SNHLY and CDR2 FYNNEI. The CDR3 protein is CASSGPGSIYNEQFF. The CDR3 bases are TGTGCCAGCAGTGGGCCGGGCTCAATTTACAATGAGCAGTTCTTC.

The chain recombines TRBV29-1 with TRBJ1-2; D call uncertain. Germline V gives CDR1 SQVTM, CDR2 ANQGSEA. The CDR3 covers 13 residues. V lost 0 bases and J lost 5, with 10 bases in between. DNA for the CDR3: TGCAGCGTTGAAGATCTGACCCCGTATGGCTACACCTTC. Protein: CSVEDLTPYGYTF.

The gene calls are TRBV2 and TRBJ2-7, with D possibly matching TRBD1 (5 bases). Germline V lookup: CDR1 SNHLY, CDR2 FYNNEI. This CDR3 has 14 residues. V lost 8 bases, J lost 2 bases, and 16 bases lay in between. DNA for the CDR3: TGTGCCAGCGTTTTCGAGGCAGGGCCCTACGAGCAGTACTTC. Its translation is CASVFEAGPYEQYF.

About this clone itself: The same CDR3 arises from other DNA sequences in this sample as well. The genes are TRBV30 and TRBJ1-2, with D uncertain. The V end lost 5 bases, the J end lost 1 base, and 5 bases lay between the germline ends. From germline, CDR1 is GTSNPN and CDR2 SVGIG (reference sequence). CDR3 length equals 11 residues. As DNA, the CDR3 is TGTGCCTGGGAAGATAACTATGGCTACACCTTC. Its translation: CAWEDNYGYTF.

This chain links TRBV6-5 with TRBJ2-3; no reliable D call. CDR1 is MNHEY, CDR2 SVGAGI, per germline. With 1 base removed from V and 5 bases from J, the gap between germline ends came to 13 bases. The CDR3 has 15 residues. CDR3 coding DNA: TGTGCCAGCAGTTACTTCGGCTTACGAAGAGATACGCAGTATTTT. Encoded protein: CASSYFGLRRDTQYF.

The gene calls are TRBV5-6 and TRBJ2-1; the D gene is possibly TRBD2 (6 bases). Per the germline V gene, CDR1 is SGHDT and CDR2 is YYEEEE. The V end lost 4 bases, the J end lost 9 bases, and 14 bases lay between the germline ends. The CDR3 loop spans 13 amino acids. The CDR3 loop is CASSSGGLGEQFF. DNA of the CDR3: TGTGCCAGCAGCAGTGGGGGGTTAGGTGAGCAGTTCTTC.

The chain recombines TRBV29-1 with TRBJ1-1, with a weak D call TRBD1 (5 bases). This CDR3 has 12 residues. Deletions cut 7 bases from V and 1 base from J, with 10 bases between. Germline values: CDR1 SQVTM, CDR2 ANQGSEA. The CDR3 bases are TGCAGCGGGAAGCAGGGGAACACTGAAGCTTTCTTT. This encodes CSGKQGNTEAFF.

This chain uses TRBV5-4 with TRBJ1-4, with D perhaps matching TRBD1 (5 bases). Trimming took 4 bases from V and 7 from J, leaving 20 bases between them. Germline lookup yields CDR1 SGHNT and CDR2 YYREEE (reference sequence). The CDR3 has 16 amino acids. The CDR3 region is CASSRNGAVSGEKLFF. The CDR3, as DNA: TGTGCCAGCAGCCGAAACGGGGCTGTCTCGGGTGAAAAACTGTTTTTT.

The rearrangement uses TRBV5-4 and TRBJ2-7; a weak D match, TRBD1 (5 bases). From germline, CDR1 is SGHNT and CDR2 YYREEE (reference sequence). V lost 0 bases and J lost 0, with 7 bases in between. The CDR3 consists of 14 residues. As DNA, the CDR3 is TGTGCCAGCAGCTTGGACAGGCTCTCCTACGAGCAGTACTTC. Translated, it gives CASSLDRLSYEQYF.

This clone is a singleton in its sample. This chain uses TRBV5-4 with TRBJ2-5; 9 nucleotides align to TRBD1. The germline CDR1 and CDR2 sequences are SGHNT and YYREEE (reference sequence). V trimming: 4 bases; J trimming: 5 bases; junction bases outside the gene matches: 3. CDR3 length equals 13 residues. This CDR3 reads CASSAQGAETQYF. CDR3 coding DNA: TGTGCCAGCAGCGCACAGGGGGCGGAGACCCAGTACTTC. The complete variable domain, with remaining parts taken from reference TRBV5-4 and TRBJ2-5, reads ETGVTQSPTHLIKTRGQQVTLRCSSQSGHNTVSWYQQALGQGPQFIFQYYREEENGRGNFPPRFSGLQFPNYSSELNVNALELDDSALYLCASSAQGAETQYFGPGTRLLVL.